The rows below give T cell receptor beta chains drawn from one sample of a study of cytomegalovirus exposure and HLA in healthy donors. The method was immunoSEQ multiplex PCR; TCRdb's version includes in-frame clones alone and lacks a portion of them. The sample consists of around 230,000 clones, 78% of them appearing once. The material sequenced was PBMCs. These receptors were taken from a boy aged 5-17 years in good health and CMV-seronegative. CDR3s include the opening cysteine and the closing phenylalanine or tryptophan. A D gene is named only where the DNA matches it firmly. Rows may omit the clone size; those that give it use once, few, many or a size class.

j_gene: TRBJ1-2; abundance: -; v_gene: TRBV6-5; d_gene: -; CDR3aa: CASSVRTSNYGYTF; CDR3nt: TGTGCCAGCAGTGTGAGGACTAGCAACTATGGCTACACCTTC
j_gene: TRBJ2-7; abundance: -; v_gene: TRBV5-1; d_gene: TRBD2; CDR3aa: CASGGLAGEGEQYF; CDR3nt: TGCGCCAGCGGGGGACTAGCGGGAGAAGGCGAGCAGTACTTC
j_gene: TRBJ1-2; abundance: once; v_gene: TRBV2; d_gene: -; CDR3aa: CASSVRSGHYGYTF; CDR3nt: TGTGCCAGCAGTGTTAGGTCAGGGCACTATGGCTACACCTTC
j_gene: TRBJ2-5; abundance: few; v_gene: TRBV7-9; d_gene: TRBD2; CDR3aa: CASAPAGGRETQYF; CDR3nt: TGTGCCAGCGCTCCGGCTGGCGGGAGAGAGACCCAGTACTTC
j_gene: TRBJ1-4; abundance: -; v_gene: TRBV6-6; d_gene: TRBD1; CDR3aa: CASSSIGTGQLPKLFF; CDR3nt: TGTGCCAGCAGTTCCATCGGGACAGGGCAGTTACCGAAACTGTTTTTT
j_gene: TRBJ2-5; abundance: -; v_gene: TRBV7-6; d_gene: TRBD2; CDR3aa: CASRFIAGGQETQYF; CDR3nt: TGTGCCAGCAGGTTTATAGCGGGAGGGCAAGAGACCCAGTACTTC
j_gene: TRBJ2-2; abundance: few; v_gene: TRBV10-1; d_gene: -; CDR3aa: CASSKKGRCDTGELFF; CDR3nt: TGCGCCAGCTCTAAAAAGGGGCGGTGCGACACCGGGGAGCTGTTTTTT
j_gene: TRBJ2-7; abundance: -; v_gene: TRBV5-1; d_gene: TRBD1; CDR3aa: CASSLRQGISCEQYF; CDR3nt: TGCGCCAGCAGCTTGAGACAGGGGATCTCCTGCGAGCAGTACTTC
j_gene: TRBJ1-1; abundance: -; v_gene: TRBV5-1; d_gene: -; CDR3aa: CASSRGGNTEAFF; CDR3nt: TGCGCCAGCAGCAGGGGCGGTAACACTGAAGCTTTCTTT
j_gene: TRBJ1-4; abundance: -; v_gene: TRBV5-1; d_gene: -; CDR3aa: CASSLAGDPYEKLFF; CDR3nt: TGCGCCAGCAGCTTGGCCGGAGATCCCTATGAAAAACTGTTTTTT
j_gene: TRBJ2-1; abundance: -; v_gene: TRBV5-1; d_gene: -; CDR3aa: CASSRTAFINEQFF; CDR3nt: TGCGCCAGCAGTCGTACAGCTTTCATCAATGAGCAGTTCTTC
j_gene: TRBJ2-5; abundance: -; v_gene: TRBV5-1; d_gene: TRBD2; CDR3aa: CASKPGGTQETQYF; CDR3nt: TGCGCCAGCAAGCCGGGGGGGACTCAAGAGACCCAGTACTTC